This T cell receptor beta chain was sequenced for a study of T-cell reconstitution after alpha-beta-depleted transplantation in children. As it was prepared, the TCRbeta library received unique molecular identifiers. Each CDR3 protein is one row after TCRdb ran MiXCR on the PCR reads. The sample consists of about 460,000 distinct CDR3 sequences, around 13% of them appearing once. Per germline, CDR1 SGHVS and CDR2 FNYEAQ. This CDR3 spans 13 amino acids. The V end lost 5 bases, the J end lost 4 bases, and 12 bases lay between the germline ends. The chain combines TRBV7-6 with TRBJ2-7, with a weak D call TRBD1 (5 bases). Source: PBMCs from the stem cell graft donor, taken from the stem cell graft. The sequence derives from a human donor who donated a stem cell graft to a child with combined immunodeficiency. The CDR3 sequence is CASSETVVYEQYF. The CDR3 DNA follows: TGTGCCAGCAGCGAGACAGTGGTTTACGAGCAGTACTTC.